This T cell receptor (beta chain) was sequenced in a study of T cell changes during pregnancy in multiple sclerosis. The ends were cut back, 1 base at V and 3 bases at J, with 9 bases in the middle. The CDR3 runs 14 residues. CDR1 and CDR2 from the germline V gene are SGHVS and FNYEAQ. Sequencing used immunoSEQ multiplex PCR; TCRdb keeps in-frame clones, though not all of them. The data show approximately 28,000 clones, with 85% to 90% seen just once and around 7.9% held by the top ten. This chain connects TRBV7-6 to TRBJ1-2; tentatively, D is TRBD1 (5 bases). This receptor was taken from a female donor with multiple sclerosis, enrolled in a pregnancy study. The input for sequencing was CD8+ T cells from peripheral blood mononuclear cells, taken after pregnancy. The CDR3 here is CASSLGGFDYGYTF. The CDR3 bases are TGTGCCAGCAGCTTAGGGGGCTTCGACTATGGCTACACCTTC.